This T cell receptor (beta chain) comes out of a study of post-analysis software for immune sequencing data. Study-level background: Relapsing-remitting, secondary progressive and progressive-relapsing forms made up the multiple sclerosis disease courses. General study points: Samples from one preparation batch, clustered by F measure, grouped strongly together. Normalized Chao1 diversity was significantly lower in multiple sclerosis patients than in controls.

In regard to this clonotype: What it binds is not known. Germline and junction disagree at one end, which may indicate a read error.

cDNA libraries for TCR beta contained unique molecular identifiers. Each sample of about 0.95 to 10 million input T cells yielded roughly 500,000 cDNA molecules, so each molecule approximated one T cell. Using its own MiXCR run on the PCR reads, TCRdb lists one record per CDR3 protein. The sample comprises roughly 620,000 distinct CDR3 sequences, about 44% of which are singletons, and around 1.7% rests with the top ten. The specimen was blood. This sequence originates from a girl aged 5 to 17 with multiple sclerosis.

CDR3 nucleotides: TGTGCCAACAGCCACGATAATGAGCAGTTCTTC. Translation: CANSHDNEQFF. The genes are TRBV11-2 and TRBJ2-1; D ambiguous. In germline, CDR1 is SGHAT, CDR2 FQNNGV. The CDR3 totals 11 residues.